This TCR beta chain came from a study of CD8 T cells in Susac syndrome. Study results and caveats: The study recognized that its TCR sequencing and HLA analysis covered a relatively small number of individuals.

TCR beta was sequenced from blood CD8+ and CD4+ T cells. Of note for this clonotype: Its antigen remains unknown.

An input of about 0.45 to 1 ug of RNA was subjected to reverse transcription using random hexamers. The authors amplified TCR beta CDR3 across 54 Vbeta and 13 Jbeta using immunoSEQ multiplex PCR. TCRdb reprocessed the immunoSEQ multiplex PCR reads with MiXCR, giving one entry per CDR3 protein. Of 170,000 or so distinct CDR3 sequences detected, around 96% appear once; the ten largest clones hold less than 0.2%. Trimming took 4 bases from V and 5 from J, leaving 6 bases between them. CDR1 and CDR2 from the germline V gene are SNHLY and FYNNEI. The length of the CDR3 is 11 residues. The specimen sequenced was CD8+ T cells from PBMCs. This clonotype originated in a human donor with multiple sclerosis. The chain employs TRBV2 and TRBJ2-7, with D unresolved. The CDR3 loop reads CASSGLHEQYF. The CDR3, as DNA: TGTGCCAGCAGTGGTCTTCACGAGCAGTACTTC.